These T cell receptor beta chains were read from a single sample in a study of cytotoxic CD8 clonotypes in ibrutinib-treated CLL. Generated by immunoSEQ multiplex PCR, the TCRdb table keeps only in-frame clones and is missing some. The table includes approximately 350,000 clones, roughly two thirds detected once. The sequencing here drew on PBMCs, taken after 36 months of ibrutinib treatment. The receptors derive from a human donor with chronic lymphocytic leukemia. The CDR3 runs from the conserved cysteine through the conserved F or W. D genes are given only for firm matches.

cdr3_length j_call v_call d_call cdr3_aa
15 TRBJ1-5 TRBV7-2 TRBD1 CASSLSTGVGQPQHF
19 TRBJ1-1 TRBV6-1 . CASSDIERPWAFQNTEAFF
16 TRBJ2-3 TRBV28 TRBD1 CASSHYRGSSTDTQYF
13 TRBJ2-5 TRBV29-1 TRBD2 CSVPAGGRETQYF
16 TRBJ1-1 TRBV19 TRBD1 CASSNDPRGTNTEAFF
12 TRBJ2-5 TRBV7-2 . CASSLTRETQYF
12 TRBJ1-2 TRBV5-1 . CASSSGPYGYTF
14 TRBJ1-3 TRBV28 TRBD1 CASRSTGTGNTIYF
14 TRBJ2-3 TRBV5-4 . CASSHGTSTDTQYF
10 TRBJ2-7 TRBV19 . CASSPYEQYF
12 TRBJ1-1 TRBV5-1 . CASSLAADEAFF
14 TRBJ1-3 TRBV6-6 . CASSWGSSGNTIYF
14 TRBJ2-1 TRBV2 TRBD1 CASSAETGVHEQFF
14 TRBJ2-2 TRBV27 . CASSFAGFTGELFF
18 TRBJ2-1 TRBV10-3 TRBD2 CATSDSPRTSGSNDEQFF
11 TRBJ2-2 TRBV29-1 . CSVIHTGELFF
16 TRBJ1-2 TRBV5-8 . CASSPWPPRQLYGYTF
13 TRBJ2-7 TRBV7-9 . CASSSSAKYEQYF
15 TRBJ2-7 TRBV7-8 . CASSLGPQRTYEQYF
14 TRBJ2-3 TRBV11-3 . CASSEGHRGHTQYF
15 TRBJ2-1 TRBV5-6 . CASSFRADSYNEQFF
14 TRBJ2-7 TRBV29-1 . CSVAPRGGAYEQYF
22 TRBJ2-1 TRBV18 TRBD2 CASQRGLALVPQPGSSYNEQFF
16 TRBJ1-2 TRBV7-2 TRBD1 CASSLVHPGQAYGYTF
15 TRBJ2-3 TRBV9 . CASSVRRVGTDTQYF
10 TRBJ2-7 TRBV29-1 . CSVFTYEQYF
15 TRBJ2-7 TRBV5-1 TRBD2 CASSLDGGRAHEQYF
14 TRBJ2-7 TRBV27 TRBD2 CASSLSWGGYEQYF
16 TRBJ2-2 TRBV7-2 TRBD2 CASSFGGMANTGELFF
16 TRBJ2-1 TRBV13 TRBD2 CASSLRPLAGVGEQFF
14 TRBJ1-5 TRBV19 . CASSIRKSNQPQHF
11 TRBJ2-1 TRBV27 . CASQRDNEQFF
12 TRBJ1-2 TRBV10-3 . CAISMDNYGYTF
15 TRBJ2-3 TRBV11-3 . CASSSTHSWTDTQYF
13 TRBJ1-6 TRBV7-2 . CASSRGLISPLHF
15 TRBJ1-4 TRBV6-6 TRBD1 CASQGTEGADEKLFF
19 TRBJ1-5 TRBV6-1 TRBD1 CASSEFAGTGGWGNQPQHF
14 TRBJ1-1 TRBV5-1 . CASSLGRPNTEAFF
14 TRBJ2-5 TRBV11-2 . CASSEIGGSQTQYF
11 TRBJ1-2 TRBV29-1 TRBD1 CSAGQAEGYTF
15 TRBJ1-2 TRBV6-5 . CASTLQSTGFYGYTF
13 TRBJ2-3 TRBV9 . CASSVGRFNTQYF
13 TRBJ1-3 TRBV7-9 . CAHMSGAGNTIYF
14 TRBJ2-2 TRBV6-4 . CASSDYGNTGELFF
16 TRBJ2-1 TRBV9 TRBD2 CASSATSGTTYNEQFF